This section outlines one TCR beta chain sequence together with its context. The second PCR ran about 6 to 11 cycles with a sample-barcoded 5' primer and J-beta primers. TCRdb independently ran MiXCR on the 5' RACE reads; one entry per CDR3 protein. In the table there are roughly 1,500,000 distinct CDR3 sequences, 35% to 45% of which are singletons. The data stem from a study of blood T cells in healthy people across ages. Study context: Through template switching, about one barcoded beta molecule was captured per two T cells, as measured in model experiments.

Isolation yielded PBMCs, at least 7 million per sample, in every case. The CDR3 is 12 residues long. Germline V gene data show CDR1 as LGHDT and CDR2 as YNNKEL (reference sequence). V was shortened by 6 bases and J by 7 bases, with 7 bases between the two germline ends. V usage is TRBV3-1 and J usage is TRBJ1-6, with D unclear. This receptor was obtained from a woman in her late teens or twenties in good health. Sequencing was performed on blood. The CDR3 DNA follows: TGTGCCAGCAGGCTAAAGAATTCACCCCTCCACTTT. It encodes CASRLKNSPLHF.